Shown below are 9 T cell receptor beta chains from a single sample sequenced in a study of memory CD4+ T cells and cytomegalovirus serostatus. Using immunoSEQ multiplex PCR, the repertoire was profiled, and TCRdb retains in-frame clones only, with some absent. The sample shows roughly 48,000 clones, more than 70% of them seen only once. Single viable CD3+CD4+CD8-CD45RO+ cells were sorted as the memory CD4+ T cells. The specimen was memory CD4+ T cells from blood. All receptors derive from an adult in good health and CMV-seropositive.

This clone has a handful of counts. The chain links TRBV7-2 to TRBJ1-1; tentatively, D is TRBD1 (6 bases). Germline assignment: CDR1 SGHTA and CDR2 FQGNSA. The CDR3 totals 16 residues. Trimming shortened V by 2 bases and J by 4 bases, and 17 bases separated the two germline ends. For the CDR3, the DNA is TGTGCCAGCAGCTTACGGGCCTCCGGGGGCATCACTGAAGCTTTCTTT. Protein: CASSLRASGGITEAFF.

This clone was observed a handful of times. J is TRBJ1-1 and V is TRBV9; TRBD1 matches at 11 bases. Germline V gene data show CDR1 as SGDLS and CDR2 as YYNGEE. The J segment lost 1 base and the V segment lost 4 bases, leaving 3 bases of the junction unmatched. The CDR3 runs 15 residues. The CDR3 reads CASSLGTGGNTEAFF. In DNA form, the CDR3 reads TGTGCCAGCAGCCTTGGGACAGGGGGGAACACTGAAGCTTTCTTT. Together with reference TRBV9 and TRBJ1-1, the CDR3 gives the full variable domain: DSGVTQTPKHLITATGQRVTLRCSPRSGDLSVYWYQQSLDQGLQFLIQYYNGEERAKGNILERFSAQQFPDLHSELNLSSLELGDSALYFCASSLGTGGNTEAFFGQGTRLTVV.

The rearrangement uses TRBV28 and TRBJ1-6; no firm D call. V was shortened by 3 bases and J by 4 bases, with 4 bases between the two germline ends. In germline, CDR1 is MDHEN, CDR2 SYDVKM. This CDR3 region has 13 residues. CDR3 DNA sequence: TGTGCCAGCAGTTTGGGGTATAATTCACCCCTCCACTTT. Encoded protein: CASSLGYNSPLHF.

This sequence joins TRBV9 and TRBJ2-7, with 11 bases that match TRBD2. V was pared by 0 bases and J by 2 bases, with 4 bases of the junction left unmatched. The V gene's germline CDR1 is SGDLS and CDR2 YYNGEE. This CDR3 has 16 amino acids. The CDR3 sequence is CASSVGLAGGAYEQYF. The CDR3 bases are TGTGCCAGCAGCGTAGGGCTAGCGGGAGGTGCCTACGAGCAGTACTTC.

This clone was detected a few times. CDR3 region: CASSLVLPSVPDEQFF. CDR3 DNA: TGTGCCAGCAGCTTAGTGCTTCCTAGCGTACCTGATGAGCAGTTCTTC. The chain joins TRBV11-2 to TRBJ2-1; tentative D call: TRBD2 (6 bases). This CDR3 is 16 amino acids long. The germline V and J ends were trimmed by 1 base and 8 bases, with 18 bases remaining between them. CDR1 SGHAT and CDR2 FQNNGV come from the germline V gene. The complete variable domain, with remaining parts taken from reference TRBV11-2 and TRBJ2-1, reads EAGVAQSPRYKIIEKRQSVAFWCNPISGHATLYWYQQILGQGPKLLIQFQNNGVVDDSQLPKDRFSAERLKGVDSTLKIQPAKLEDSAVYLCASSLVLPSVPDEQFFGPGTRLTVL.

The DNA of the CDR3 is TGTGCCAGCAGCTTGCCGAAAGCGAACACCGGGGAGCTGTTTTTT. This sequence encodes CASSLPKANTGELFF. V and J are TRBV5-5 and TRBJ2-2, with D unclear. Germline V gene data show CDR1 as SGHKS and CDR2 as YYEKEE (reference sequence). Trimming stripped 1 base from V and 0 bases from J, with 7 bases between. This CDR3 is built from 15 residues.

The chain recombines TRBV6-6 with TRBJ1-1; no clear D. The CDR3 has 11 amino acids. Germline CDR1 reads MNHNY; CDR2 reads SVGAGI (reference sequence). Deletions cut 8 bases from V and 2 bases from J, with 6 bases between. CDR3 nucleotides: TGTGCCAGCGGTGGTAACACTGAAGCTTTCTTT. This gives the protein CASGGNTEAFF.

This clone was picked up a small number of times. V gene TRBV13 combines with J gene TRBJ1-1, with a weak D call TRBD1 (5 bases). The V gene's germline CDR1 is PRHDT and CDR2 FYEKMQ (reference sequence). Trimming took off 5 bases at V and 4 bases at J, with 17 bases between the two ends. The CDR3 consists of 15 residues. As DNA, the CDR3 is TGTGCCAGCAGCGCCGCGGGGGATAGAGGCACTGAAGCTTTCTTT. As protein: CASSAAGDRGTEAFF.

Only a few counts were recorded for this clone. The CDR3 region is CASSLESRDYGYTF. CDR3 in DNA: TGTGCCAGCAGCTTAGAGTCCAGGGACTATGGCTACACCTTC. The chain combines TRBV7-8 with TRBJ1-2, with a weak D call TRBD1 (5 bases). The V end lost 1 base, the J end lost 3 bases, and 9 bases lay between the germline ends. CDR3 length: 14 amino acids. From germline, CDR1 is SGHVS and CDR2 FQNEAQ. Drawing the rest from reference TRBV7-8 and TRBJ1-2, the complete variable domain is GAGVSQSPRYKVAKRGQDVALRCDPISGHVSLFWYQQALGQGPEFLTYFQNEAQLDKSGLPSDRFFAERPEGSVSTLKIQRTQQEDSAVYLCASSLESRDYGYTFGSGTRLTVV.